This TCR beta chain was identified during a study of human thymus T cells. A word on this clone: Antigen unknown.

During corrective heart surgery, resections were taken, and the thymus tissue came from them. The donor group consisted of healthy Finnish infants who were having corrective surgery for congenital heart defects. Study-level results: Unrelated individuals had highly overlapping thymic repertoires, as reported in related research. What appeared biased in thymic and blood repertoires was the usage of V and J genes.

Profiling relied on immunoSEQ multiplex PCR, and the TCRdb table lists in-frame clones only, not all of them. The sample holds fewer than 85,000 clones, over 85% seen once. The CDR3 runs 16 residues. Germline V gene data show CDR1 as MNHNS and CDR2 as SASEGT. Trimming removed 0 bases at V and 3 bases at J, with 14 bases between. This sequence joins TRBV6-1 and TRBJ1-2; D is uncertain. This receptor was taken from a girl under three years old with a congenital heart defect but otherwise immunologically healthy. The sequenced sample consisted of thymus tissue. The CDR3 coding sequence is TGTGCCAGCAGTGAAGCAGGAAGGGAGAAGGACTATGGCTACACCTTC. Translation: CASSEAGREKDYGYTF.